Sequencing of this TCR beta chain was carried out in a study of Tregs in tolerant kidney transplant recipients. Study-wide results and limits: The most relevant donor-specific Treg TCRbeta repertoire apparently came from expansion with activated donor B cells.

The germline V gene has CDR1 SNHLY and CDR2 FYNNEI. The V segment lost 6 bases and the J segment 3 bases; nucleotides outside the gene matches: 4. This CDR3 spans 13 amino acids. Remarks on this clone: Its antigen is as yet unknown.

Unstimulated Tregs (CD4+CD25+CD127-) and CD4+CD25- non-Tregs were sorted from PBMCs. Some clones are missing from TCRdb's copy, which holds only in-frame ones; the method was immunoSEQ multiplex PCR. The table has about 240,000 clones, approximately 84% seen once. The V gene is TRBV2, the J gene TRBJ1-2, with TRBD1 matching over 7 bases. Sequences were obtained from CD4+ T cells from blood. This TCR was sampled from a human donor in good health. The CDR3 DNA is TGTGCCAGCAGCCCGACAGGGTACTATGGCTACACCTTC. This translates into CASSPTGYYGYTF.